The rows below give T cell receptor beta chains drawn from one sample of a study of blood T cells in healthy people across ages. Via MiXCR, TCRdb re-called the 5' RACE reads, giving one row per CDR3 protein. The sample carries hundreds of thousands of distinct CDR3 sequences, around three fifths recorded once. The sample was blood. The source of these receptors is a man between 35 and 55 years old in good health. The CDR3 runs from the conserved cysteine through the conserved F or W. The order of the fields is D gene, clone size, J gene, V gene, CDR3 protein, CDR3 DNA. D genes are given only for firm matches. Rows give clone size only sometimes, using once, few, many, or a class for an expanded clone.

D: -
size: many
J: TRBJ2-7
V: TRBV14
CDR3: CASSQLYEQYF
DNA: TGTGCCAGCAGCCAACTCTACGAGCAGTACTTC

D: -
size: -
J: TRBJ1-2
V: TRBV4-2
CDR3: CASSQDGGVNYGYTF
DNA: TGTGCCAGCAGCCAAGATGGAGGGGTCAACTATGGCTACACCTTC

D: TRBD2
size: once
J: TRBJ2-1
V: TRBV4-1
CDR3: CASSPRGGLDNEQFF
DNA: TGCGCCAGCAGCCCCCGGGGGGGGCTCGACAATGAGCAGTTCTTC

D: -
size: -
J: TRBJ1-1
V: TRBV12-3/TRBV12-4
CDR3: CASSLLFEAFF
DNA: TGTGCCAGCAGTTTGCTTTTCGAAGCTTTCTTT

D: TRBD2
size: -
J: TRBJ2-5
V: TRBV3-1
CDR3: CASSQALAGGSQETQYF
DNA: TGTGCCAGCAGCCAAGCACTAGCGGGGGGTTCTCAAGAGACCCAGTACTTC

D: TRBD2
size: -
J: TRBJ2-3
V: TRBV28
CDR3: CASRNKRGPDTQYF
DNA: TGTGCCAGCAGGAATAAGCGGGGTCCAGATACGCAGTATTTT

D: TRBD1
size: once
J: TRBJ2-2
V: TRBV12-3/TRBV12-4
CDR3: CASTATGRAGELFF
DNA: TGTGCCAGCACCGCGACAGGGAGAGCCGGGGAGCTGTTTTTT

D: -
size: -
J: TRBJ1-5
V: TRBV6-5
CDR3: CASSPYRVNSNQPQHF
DNA: TGTGCCAGCAGTCCCTACAGGGTTAACAGCAATCAGCCCCAGCATTTT

D: -
size: -
J: TRBJ2-7
V: TRBV12-3/TRBV12-4
CDR3: CASSSTRQSDEQYF
DNA: TGTGCCAGCAGCTCAACCCGACAGTCCGACGAGCAGTACTTC

D: -
size: -
J: TRBJ2-1
V: TRBV7-3
CDR3: CASSLGGSEQFF
DNA: TGTGCCAGCAGCTTAGGGGGGTCTGAGCAGTTCTTC

D: TRBD2
size: -
J: TRBJ2-7
V: TRBV28
CDR3: CASSSGRAYEQYF
DNA: TGTGCCAGCTCCAGCGGGAGGGCCTACGAGCAGTACTTC

D: -
size: -
J: TRBJ1-5
V: TRBV7-2
CDR3: CASSLSGAQHF
DNA: TGTGCCAGCAGCTTATCCGGGGCCCAGCATTTT

D: -
size: few
J: TRBJ2-2
V: TRBV7-9
CDR3: CASSLDRNTGELFF
DNA: TGTGCCAGCAGCTTGGACAGAAACACCGGGGAGCTGTTTTTT

D: -
size: few
J: TRBJ1-5
V: TRBV12-3/TRBV12-4
CDR3: CASSLPGTNQPQHF
DNA: TGTGCCAGCAGTTTACCAGGGACCAATCAGCCCCAGCATTTT

D: TRBD2
size: -
J: TRBJ2-1
V: TRBV20-1
CDR3: CSARLAGVGNEQFF
DNA: TGCAGTGCCCGACTAGCGGGAGTGGGTAATGAGCAGTTCTTC

D: TRBD2
size: -
J: TRBJ2-7
V: TRBV4-3
CDR3: CASSPSVASGVGAYNEQYF
DNA: TGCGCCAGCAGCCCTTCGGTGGCTAGCGGGGTTGGGGCCTACAATGAGCAGTACTTC

D: -
size: -
J: TRBJ2-5
V: TRBV29-1
CDR3: CSVVAGGFAETQYF
DNA: TGCAGCGTTGTGGCAGGGGGGTTTGCGGAGACCCAGTACTTC

D: -
size: -
J: TRBJ2-6
V: TRBV12-3/TRBV12-4
CDR3: CASRGPYRSSGANVLTF
DNA: TGTGCCAGCAGAGGACCCTACAGGAGCTCTGGGGCCAACGTCCTGACTTTC

D: TRBD1
size: -
J: TRBJ1-2
V: TRBV20-1
CDR3: CSASDLTQGAIGYTF
DNA: TGCAGTGCTAGCGACCTTACACAGGGGGCAATTGGCTACACCTTC

D: -
size: -
J: TRBJ2-4
V: TRBV7-2
CDR3: CASSPPTGTGAKNIQYF
DNA: TGTGCCAGCAGCCCCCCCACGGGAACTGGGGCCAAAAACATTCAGTACTTC

D: -
size: few
J: TRBJ2-6
V: TRBV4-1
CDR3: CASSDVLRGANVLTF
DNA: TGCGCCAGCAGCGACGTTTTGAGAGGGGCCAACGTCCTGACTTTC